This T cell receptor (beta chain) was observed in a study of cytomegalovirus exposure and HLA in healthy donors. The CDR3 is made up of 12 amino acids. V gave up 4 bases and J gave up 7 bases, with 11 bases separating them. Germline V lookup: CDR1 SGHNT, CDR2 YYREEE (reference sequence). This clone was seen a handful of times. Primers for the PCR totalled 60 Vbeta and 13 Jbeta. The repertoire was sequenced with immunoSEQ multiplex PCR; TCRdb's copy has only in-frame clones and lacks some. The sample has about 120,000 clones; about 8.6% are singletons. The sequenced sample consisted of PBMCs. The TCR comes from a woman between 40 and 50 years old in good health and CMV-seropositive. The rearrangement joins TRBV5-4 to TRBJ1-2, with D possibly matching TRBD1 (6 bases). The DNA for the CDR3 is TGTGCCAGCAGCGCCGACAGGCCTGGCTACACCTTC. Translation: CASSADRPGYTF.